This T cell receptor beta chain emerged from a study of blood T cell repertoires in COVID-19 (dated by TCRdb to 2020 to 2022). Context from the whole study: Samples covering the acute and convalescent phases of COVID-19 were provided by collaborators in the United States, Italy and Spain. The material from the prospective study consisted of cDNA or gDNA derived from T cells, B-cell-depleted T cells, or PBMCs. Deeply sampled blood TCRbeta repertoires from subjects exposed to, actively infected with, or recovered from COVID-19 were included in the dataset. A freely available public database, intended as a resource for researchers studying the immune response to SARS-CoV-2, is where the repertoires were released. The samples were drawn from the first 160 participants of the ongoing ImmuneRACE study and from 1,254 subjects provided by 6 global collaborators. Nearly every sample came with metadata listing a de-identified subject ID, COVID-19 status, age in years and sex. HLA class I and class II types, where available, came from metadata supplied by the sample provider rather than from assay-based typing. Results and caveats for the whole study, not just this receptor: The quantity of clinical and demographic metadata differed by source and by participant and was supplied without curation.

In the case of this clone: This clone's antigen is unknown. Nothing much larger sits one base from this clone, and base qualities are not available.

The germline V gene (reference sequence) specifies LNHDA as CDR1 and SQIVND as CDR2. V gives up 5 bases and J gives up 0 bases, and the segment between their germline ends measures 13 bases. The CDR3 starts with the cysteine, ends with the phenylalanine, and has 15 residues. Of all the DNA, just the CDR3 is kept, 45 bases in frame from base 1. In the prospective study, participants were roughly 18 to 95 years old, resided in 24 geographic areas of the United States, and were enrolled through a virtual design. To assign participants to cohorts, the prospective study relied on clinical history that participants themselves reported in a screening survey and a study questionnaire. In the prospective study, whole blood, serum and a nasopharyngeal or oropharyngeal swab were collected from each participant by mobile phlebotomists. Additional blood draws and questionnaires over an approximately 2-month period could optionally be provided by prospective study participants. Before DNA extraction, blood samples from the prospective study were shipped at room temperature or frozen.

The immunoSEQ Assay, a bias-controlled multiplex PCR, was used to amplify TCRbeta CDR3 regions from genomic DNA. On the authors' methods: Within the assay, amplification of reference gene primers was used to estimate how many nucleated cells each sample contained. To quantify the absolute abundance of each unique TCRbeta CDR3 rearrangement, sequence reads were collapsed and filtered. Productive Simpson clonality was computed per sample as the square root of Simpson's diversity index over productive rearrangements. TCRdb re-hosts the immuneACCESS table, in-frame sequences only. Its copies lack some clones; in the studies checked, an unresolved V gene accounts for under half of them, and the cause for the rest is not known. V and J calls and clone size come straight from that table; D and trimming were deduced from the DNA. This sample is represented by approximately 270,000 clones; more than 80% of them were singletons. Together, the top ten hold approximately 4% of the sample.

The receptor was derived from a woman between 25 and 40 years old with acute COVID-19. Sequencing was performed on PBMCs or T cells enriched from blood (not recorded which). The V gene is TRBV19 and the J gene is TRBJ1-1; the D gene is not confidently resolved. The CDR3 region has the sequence CASSPGPNMNTEAFF. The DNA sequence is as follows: TGTGCCAGTAGTCCTGGGCCCAACATGAACACTGAAGCTTTCTTT.